The 27 T cell receptor beta chains given below trace back to one sample, sequenced in a study of blood T cell repertoires in COVID-19. Clones were read by immunoSEQ multiplex PCR, and TCRdb kept only the in-frame ones, dropping some. The table includes more than 400,000 clones, roughly 87% detected once. The sample taken for sequencing was PBMCs or T cells enriched from blood (not recorded which). The source of these receptors is a woman aged 18-29 years who had recovered from COVID-19.

The chain employs TRBV5-1 and TRBJ2-2, with 12 positions matching TRBD2. The CDR3 is 16 amino acids. V shed 4 bases and J 1 base; nucleotides not matched to a gene: 2. Germline V CDR1 and CDR2: SGHRS, YFSETQ. The CDR3 DNA follows: TGCGCCAGCAGCACGACTAGCGGGAGGAACACCGGGGAGCTGTTTTTT. It encodes CASSTTSGRNTGELFF.

Written as DNA, the CDR3 is TGTGCCAGCAGGACTCAGATTCCCTCTGGAAACACCATATATTTT. Residues: CASRTQIPSGNTIYF. The V call is TRBV6-5, the J call TRBJ1-3; unclear D gene. CDR1 is MNHEY, CDR2 SVGAGI, per germline. CDR3 length: 15 amino acids. Trimming left V 6 bases short and J 0 bases short, with 12 bases between.

The chain carries TRBV28 and TRBJ2-5, with 8 bases fitting TRBD1. Trimming removed 5 bases from V and 4 bases from J; junction bases left unmatched: 6. Germline CDR1 is MDHEN and CDR2 is SYDVKM. The CDR3 covers 14 residues. The CDR3 nucleotides are TGTGCCAGCAGTAGGGGACAGGTGGGAGAGACCCAGTACTTC. Translation: CASSRGQVGETQYF.

V and J are TRBV5-1 and TRBJ2-3; D possibly corresponds to TRBD2 (7 bases). Germline CDR1 SGHRS, CDR2 YFSETQ. Trimming cost V 1 base and J 0 bases, with 12 bases left between them. The CDR3 is made up of 16 amino acids. The CDR3 region is CASSLRGGPSTDTQYF. CDR3 nucleotides: TGCGCCAGCAGCTTGAGGGGGGGCCCAAGCACAGATACGCAGTATTTT.

The V and J genes are TRBV27 and TRBJ2-7; 10 bases match TRBD1. The junction had 5 bases not matched to a gene; V was cut back by 5 bases and J by 7 bases. CDR3 length: 13 amino acids. Germline V lookup: CDR1 MNHEY, CDR2 SMNVEV (reference sequence). CDR3 loop: CASSPDRGREQYF. As DNA, the CDR3 is TGTGCCAGCAGTCCAGACAGGGGGCGAGAGCAGTACTTC.

The CDR3 nucleotides read TGTGCCAGCAGAGGACAGGTTGAGAACACCGGGGAGCTGTTTTTT. Its protein product is CASRGQVENTGELFF. This chain uses TRBV6-4 with TRBJ2-2, with 7 bases lining up with TRBD1. Germline V gene lookup returns CDR1 MRHNA and CDR2 SNTAGT. CDR3 length: 15 amino acids. With 6 bases clipped from V and 1 base from J, the junction kept 5 bases outside the gene matches.

This chain links TRBV5-8 with TRBJ1-2; no clear D gene. V was shortened by 6 bases and J by 8 bases, with 17 bases between the two germline ends. This CDR3 is 13 amino acids long. Germline loops: CDR1 SGHTS, CDR2 YDEGEE. CDR3 sequence: CASNLRGLLGYTF. As DNA, the CDR3 is TGTGCCAGCAACCTACGGGGATTATTAGGCTACACCTTC.

This clone has only a few counts. This chain connects TRBV28 to TRBJ1-5, with 7 bases identical to TRBD1. The CDR3 extends over 16 amino acids. The junction had 6 bases not matched to a gene; V was cut back by 4 bases and J by 0 bases. Germline V CDR1 and CDR2: MDHEN, SYDVKM. CDR3 amino acids: CASSSLGQYSNQPQHF. CDR3 in DNA: TGTGCCAGCAGTTCGCTGGGACAGTATAGCAATCAGCCCCAGCATTTT.

This chain connects TRBV11-2 to TRBJ2-7; possibly TRBD2 for D (6 bases). The germline CDR1 and CDR2 sequences are SGHAT and FQNNGV. Trimming removed 0 bases at V and 6 bases at J, with 12 bases between. The CDR3 is made up of 14 amino acids. CDR3 in amino acids: CASSLDGGRVEQYF. The DNA of the CDR3 is TGTGCCAGCAGCTTAGATGGAGGGCGCGTCGAGCAGTACTTC.

The V call is TRBV19, the J call TRBJ1-3; 7 nucleotides agree with TRBD1. The germline V gene has CDR1 LNHDA and CDR2 SQIVND (reference sequence). J gave up 8 bases and V 8 bases, and 15 bases lay outside the gene matches. CDR3 size: 15 residues. CDR3 coding DNA: TGTGCCAGTTCATCTCCGGGACAGAGAGGAGACACCATATATTTT. Its translation: CASSSPGQRGDTIYF.

The count of this clone is one. The chain recombines TRBV5-4 with TRBJ1-2; 7 nucleotides agree with TRBD1. Germline values: CDR1 SGHNT, CDR2 YYREEE (reference sequence). The junction had 9 bases not matched to a gene; V was cut back by 3 bases and J by 10 bases. The CDR3 is 13 amino acids. Here the CDR3 reads CASSSTDRDAYTF. The CDR3 region has the DNA TGTGCCAGCAGCTCGACCGACAGGGATGCCTACACCTTC.

The V and J genes are TRBV19 and TRBJ1-4, with D possibly TRBD1 on 5 matching bases. This CDR3 is built from 15 residues. Trimming removed 5 bases at V and 1 base at J, with 11 bases between. CDR1 is LNHDA and CDR2 is SQIVND in the germline V gene (reference sequence). The CDR3 bases are TGTGCCAGTAGTCGACTCCAGGGAACTAATGAAAAACTGTTTTTT. Translation: CASSRLQGTNEKLFF. Looking up the rest from reference TRBV19 and TRBJ1-4 gives the full variable domain: DGGITQSPKYLFRKEGQNVTLSCEQNLNHDAMYWYRQDPGQGLRLIYYSQIVNDFQKGDIAEGYSVSREKKESFPLTVTSAQKNPTAFYLCASSRLQGTNEKLFFGSGTQLSVL.

The DNA of the CDR3 is TGTGCCACCAGTGACCCGAGGAGACAGGGGGACTCAGATACGCAGTATTTT. It yields the protein CATSDPRRQGDSDTQYF. This chain uses TRBV24-1 with TRBJ2-3; TRBD1 aligns across 9 bases. CDR1 is KGHDR, CDR2 SFDVKD, per germline. The CDR3 has 17 residues. V dropped 4 bases and J dropped 4; count of bases not matched to a gene: 11.

The chain couples TRBV2 to TRBJ2-5, with D maybe TRBD1 (6 bases). The CDR3 runs 13 residues. V lost 8 bases to trimming and J lost 5 bases, with 15 bases between them. Germline CDR1 reads SNHLY; CDR2 reads FYNNEI. The CDR3 here is CASLGASRETQYF. DNA of the CDR3: TGTGCCAGCTTGGGGGCCTCGCGGGAGACCCAGTACTTC. Looking up the rest from reference TRBV2 and TRBJ2-5 gives the full variable domain: EPEVTQTPSHQVTQMGQEVILRCVPISNHLYFYWYRQILGQKVEFLVSFYNNEISEKSEIFDDQFSVERPDGSNFTLKIRSTKLEDSAMYFCASLGASRETQYFGPGTRLLVL.

The rearrangement joins TRBV21-1 to TRBJ1-6; the table calls TRBD1, which could not be checked here. TRBV21-1 is reported as a pseudogene. The CDR3 contains 19 residues. The chain's CDR3 is CASSLQGSDRKKYNSPLHF. The CDR3 bases are TGTGCCAGCAGCCTACAGGGGTCAGACCGTAAAAAATATAATTCACCCCTCCACTTT.

This clone was detected only a few times. The chain combines TRBV2 with TRBJ1-1; D might be TRBD1 (5 bases). Germline values: CDR1 SNHLY, CDR2 FYNNEI. V lost 4 bases and J 4 bases, leaving 16 bases between the germline ends. The CDR3 loop spans 15 amino acids. CDR3 sequence reads: CASSGYGAVLTEAFF. The CDR3 DNA reads as TGTGCCAGCAGTGGATATGGGGCCGTTCTCACTGAAGCTTTCTTT.

This chain links TRBV3-1 (or the pseudogene TRBV3-2) with TRBJ2-7; the match to TRBD2 covers 13 bases. There are 15 residues in the CDR3. The germline V gene encodes CDR1 LGHDT and CDR2 YNNKEL (reference sequence). V was pared by 4 bases and J by 6 bases, with 6 bases of the junction left unmatched. CDR3 sequence (DNA): TGTGCCAGCAGCCCTACTAGCGGGGGGGCCTTCGAGCAGTACTTC. Its protein product is CASSPTSGGAFEQYF.

Only one count was recorded for this clone. The chain links TRBV6-4 to TRBJ2-1; 10 bases line up with TRBD2. The germline gives CDR1 MRHNA, CDR2 SNTAGT. The CDR3 sequence is 13 residues long. Germline trimming cut 5 bases from V and 9 bases from J; bases unmatched to any gene: 4. The CDR3 loop is CASSSGGAGEQFF. Here the CDR3 DNA reads TGTGCCAGCAGTAGCGGGGGGGCTGGTGAGCAGTTCTTC.

The chain is built from TRBV7-3 and TRBJ2-2; TRBD1 aligns across 7 bases. The V and J ends lost 3 bases and 7 bases, in that order; junction bases with no gene match: 5. CDR1 SGHTA and CDR2 FQGTGA come from the germline V gene. The CDR3 runs to 14 residues. CDR3 in amino acids: CASSFQGEDGELFF. The CDR3 bases are TGTGCCAGCAGCTTTCAGGGGGAAGACGGGGAGCTGTTTTTT.

The chain carries TRBV10-3 and TRBJ2-1; 7 bases map to TRBD2. The CDR3 is 14 amino acids. CDR1 is ENHRY, CDR2 SYGVKD, per germline. The V and J ends lost 4 bases and 5 bases, in that order; junction bases with no gene match: 5. CDR3 nucleotide sequence: TGTGCCATCAGTGGGAGGACTAGAGACAATGAGCAGTTCTTC. Protein: CAISGRTRDNEQFF.

This rearrangement joins TRBV18 to TRBJ1-2; 7 bases align to TRBD1. The V and J ends lost 3 bases and 8 bases, in that order; junction bases with no gene match: 15. CDR3 length equals 16 residues. The V gene's germline CDR1 is KGHSH and CDR2 LQKENI. DNA for the CDR3: TGTGCCAGCTCACCTCTATCGGGACAGTTTGATGAGGGCTACACCTTC. Its translation is CASSPLSGQFDEGYTF.

This clone appeared once. The chain uses TRBV5-4 and TRBJ1-2, with 8 bases matching TRBD1. Trimming at V came to 2 bases and at J to 0 bases, leaving 12 bases not matched to a gene. The germline V gene has CDR1 SGHNT and CDR2 YYREEE (reference sequence). The CDR3 length is 18 residues. The CDR3 coding sequence is TGTGCCAGCAGCTTACTTGGTCGACAGGGGCCAACTAACTATGGCTACACCTTC. It is translated as CASSLLGRQGPTNYGYTF.

The chain has TRBV18 and TRBJ2-5; D is possibly TRBD2 (5 bases). CDR3 size: 13 residues. V lost 6 bases, J lost 5 bases, and 13 bases lay in between. Germline-derived CDR1 and CDR2 are KGHSH and LQKENI. The CDR3 is CASSPGERETQYF. The CDR3, as DNA: TGTGCCAGCTCCCCCGGGGAGCGGGAGACCCAGTACTTC.

The chain recombines TRBV12-3 or TRBV12-4 with TRBJ2-7; possible D gene TRBD2, 6 bases. V lost 6 bases, J lost 3 bases, and 9 bases lay in between. This CDR3 is 12 amino acids long. The CDR3 DNA sequence: TGTGCCAGCAGCAACGGGAGCTACGAGCAGTACTTC. This translates into CASSNGSYEQYF.

The V gene is TRBV30, the J gene TRBJ2-7, with D maybe TRBD1 (5 bases). The CDR3 runs to 11 residues. CDR1 is GTSNPN, CDR2 SVGIG, per germline (reference sequence). As DNA, the CDR3 is TGTGCTTCCATCAGGGCCTACGAGCAGTACTTC. Translating gives CASIRAYEQYF. Full variable domain (outside the CDR3, taken from reference TRBV30 and TRBJ2-7): SQTIHQWPATLVQPVGSPLSLECTVEGTSNPNLYWYRQAAGRGLQLLFYSVGIGQISSEVPQNLSASRPQDRQFILSSKKLLLSDSGFYLCASIRAYEQYFGPGTRLTVT.

This chain connects TRBV19 to TRBJ2-7; 8 bases fit TRBD1. Looked up from germline, CDR1 is LNHDA and CDR2 is SQIVND (reference sequence). Trimming cost V 5 bases and J 3 bases; bases outside gene matches: 6. The length of the CDR3 is 14 residues. CDR3 DNA: TGTGCCAGTAGTCCCGGGACAGGCGGCTACGAGCAGTACTTC. Translated: CASSPGTGGYEQYF.

Comment on this clone: The same CDR3 arises from other DNA sequences in this sample as well. The V gene is TRBV7-2, the J gene TRBJ2-2; 7 nucleotides align to TRBD2. Trimming cost V 7 bases and J 6 bases; bases outside gene matches: 8. The CDR3 has 14 residues. Germline loops: CDR1 SGHTA, CDR2 FQGNSA. The CDR3 nucleotides read TGTGCCAGCAAACCCGGGACTAATCCCGGGGAGCTGTTTTTT. Amino acids: CASKPGTNPGELFF.